There are many counts of the clone carrying this TCR beta chain. Its target is unknown. This sample is part of a study of T-cell reconstitution after alpha-beta-depleted transplantation in children. Study-level findings and limits: After transplant, at about two months, alpha-beta T cells were reportedly derived from several hundred expanded graft clones.

Trimming took 9 bases from V and 5 from J, leaving 11 bases between them. The CDR3 has 12 residues. The germline CDR1 and CDR2 sequences are SEHNR and FQNEAQ (reference sequence). TCRbeta library preparation incorporated unique molecular identifiers. TCRdb called the PCR reads again in MiXCR, with one record for every CDR3 protein. The sample yields about 610,000 distinct CDR3 sequences, 25% to 30% seen once. This chain uses TRBV7-9 with TRBJ1-5, with D possibly TRBD1 on 5 matching bases. This clonotype was sampled from a boy under two years old with Wiskott-Aldrich syndrome, due to receive a stem cell transplant. The sequencing here drew on PBMCs, taken before TCRalphabeta/CD19-depleted stem cell transplant. This chain's CDR3 is CASRDRYQPQHF. The DNA of the CDR3 is TGTGCCAGTAGGGACCGATATCAGCCCCAGCATTTT.